This T cell receptor (beta chain) was profiled in a study of blood T cell repertoires in COVID-19. Study-wide background: The samples span acute and convalescent COVID-19 from the United States, Italy and Spain. Sources were T cells, B-cell-depleted T cells, or PBMCs; the material itself was cDNA or gDNA.

Germline loops: CDR1 SGHTA, CDR2 FQGTGA. The CDR3 contains 16 residues. J gave up 7 bases and V 1 base, and 3 bases lay outside the gene matches. In the study's own analysis: Amplified reference gene primers provided the basis for estimating nucleated cell counts. Clones were read by immunoSEQ multiplex PCR, and TCRdb kept only the in-frame ones, dropping some. Clone size and the V and J calls come from that table; the DNA yielded D and trimming. The top ten hold about an eighth of the sample, which has approximately 110,000 clones, roughly 85% seen once. This clone was counted a few times. V usage is TRBV7-3 and J usage is TRBJ1-6; TRBD1 aligns across 11 bases. The sequence was obtained from a human donor in a cohort sampled during active COVID-19. The material sequenced was peripheral blood. The CDR3 region is CASSLSGDRGNSPLHF. The DNA of the CDR3 is TGTGCCAGCAGCTTAAGTGGGGACAGGGGGAATTCACCCCTCCACTTT. Using reference TRBV7-3 and TRBJ1-6 for the parts outside the CDR3, the full variable domain is GAGVSQTPSNKVTEKGKYVELRCDPISGHTALYWYRQSLGQGPEFLIYFQGTGAADDSGLPNDRFFAVRPEGSVSTLKIQRTERGDSAVYLCASSLSGDRGNSPLHFGNGTRLTVT.